A single sample gave rise to the 18 T cell receptor beta chains below, sequenced in a study of T cell clones after liver transplantation. The repertoire was sequenced with immunoSEQ multiplex PCR; TCRdb's copy has only in-frame clones and lacks some. This sample has approximately 55,000 clones, with approximately 71% found just once. Sequences were derived from CD4+ T cells from blood, sampled around 52 months after liver transplant. The receptors were sampled from a human patient who received a liver transplant. The graft donor may have given rise to some T cells.

This clone was detected once. J is TRBJ1-1 and V is TRBV18, with a weak D call TRBD1 (5 bases). Deletions cut 0 bases from V and 0 bases from J, with 14 bases between. Germline V gene sequence: CDR1 KGHSH, CDR2 LQKENI. The CDR3 has 17 residues. As DNA, the CDR3 is TGTGCCAGCTCACCACCGGTCGGGGGGGGAATGAACACTGAAGCTTTCTTT. Encoded protein: CASSPPVGGGMNTEAFF.

This clone was recorded a few times. The chain uses TRBV5-8 and TRBJ1-6; TRBD1 matches at 7 bases. V gave up 0 bases and J gave up 10 bases; unmatched junction bases: 4. Per the germline V gene, CDR1 is SGHTS and CDR2 is YDEGEE. The CDR3 spans 14 residues. This CDR3 reads CASSLEDRQSPLHF. CDR3 nucleotide sequence: TGTGCCAGCAGCTTGGAGGACAGGCAATCACCCCTCCACTTT.

The rearrangement joins TRBV5-5 to TRBJ2-1, with 10 bases fitting TRBD1. CDR3 length equals 12 residues. Per germline, CDR1 SGHKS and CDR2 YYEKEE (reference sequence). V lost 4 bases, J lost 14 bases, and 6 bases stayed unmatched. The CDR3 nucleotides read TGTGCCAGCAGCAAACCCGGGACAGGGGAGTTCTTC. It codes for CASSKPGTGEFF.

There are a few counts of this clone. The DNA of the CDR3 is TGTGCCAGCAGTGAACAGGACACTGAAGCTTTCTTT. Its translation: CASSEQDTEAFF. This sequence joins TRBV6-1 and TRBJ1-1; D remains unclear. This CDR3 contains 12 residues. Germline assignment: CDR1 MNHNS and CDR2 SASEGT. V dropped 2 bases and J dropped 3 bases, with 4 bases sitting between them.

The chain recombines TRBV27 with TRBJ2-3; D is uncertain. The CDR3 spans 13 residues. The germline gives CDR1 MNHEY, CDR2 SMNVEV (reference sequence). The ends were cut back, 5 bases at V and 4 bases at J, with 10 bases in the middle. The DNA of the CDR3 is TGTGCCAGCAGTCCGACTTGGGCAGATACGCAGTATTTT. This encodes CASSPTWADTQYF.

This clone showed up just a few times. As DNA, the CDR3 is TGTGCCAGCAGCTCGTTTATAGCGGGGGGAAGAACAGATACGCAGTATTTT. This translates into CASSSFIAGGRTDTQYF. This chain uses TRBV7-2 with TRBJ2-3; TRBD2 aligns across 10 bases. Germline loops: CDR1 SGHTA, CDR2 FQGNSA. Trimming took 4 bases from V and 3 from J; bases not matched to a gene: 10. The CDR3 length is 17 residues.

This chain joins TRBV28 and TRBJ1-2, with 7 bases aligning to TRBD1. Germline lookup yields CDR1 MDHEN and CDR2 SYDVKM. After removal of 6 bases from V and 8 bases from J, the junction contained 6 bases not matched to a gene. This CDR3 has 12 amino acids. The DNA of the CDR3 is TGTGCCAGCAGACCTGACAGGGCCGGCTACACCTTC. This translates into CASRPDRAGYTF.

The chain carries TRBV19 and TRBJ2-1; weak D call: TRBD2 (6 bases). The CDR3 runs 15 residues. CDR1 is LNHDA, CDR2 SQIVND, per germline (reference sequence). V was clipped by 0 bases and J by 7 bases, with 13 bases between them. CDR3: CASSIDGRGWNEQFF. CDR3 DNA: TGTGCCAGTAGTATAGATGGGCGGGGCTGGAATGAGCAGTTCTTC.

V is TRBV9 and J is TRBJ1-4; D is unclear. The germline gives CDR1 SGDLS, CDR2 YYNGEE. The length of the CDR3 is 14 residues. Trimming pared 0 bases from V and 6 bases from J, leaving 9 bases between. As DNA, the CDR3 is TGTGCCAGCAGCGTAGGGCCCTGGGATGAAAAACTGTTTTTT. Its protein is CASSVGPWDEKLFF.

The rearrangement uses TRBV25-1 and TRBJ2-3; 10 bases line up with TRBD2. From germline, CDR1 is MGHDK and CDR2 SYGVNS. The CDR3 loop spans 16 amino acids. The V segment lost 5 bases and the J segment 0 bases; nucleotides outside the gene matches: 5. CDR3 sequence: CASSLSGGLSTDTQYF. CDR3 DNA sequence: TGTGCCAGCAGTCTTAGCGGGGGGCTGAGCACAGATACGCAGTATTTT.

This clone showed up just a few times. J is TRBJ1-3 and V is TRBV30; D not certain. V lost 5 bases and J 0 bases, leaving 5 bases between the germline ends. The CDR3 extends over 12 amino acids. The germline V gene encodes CDR1 GTSNPN and CDR2 SVGIG (reference sequence). The chain's CDR3 is CAWRSSGNTIYF. CDR3 nucleotide sequence: TGTGCCTGGCGGAGCTCTGGAAACACCATATATTTT.

The chain recombines TRBV19 with TRBJ1-1, with TRBD1 matching over 9 bases. The V segment lost 5 bases and the J segment 6 bases; nucleotides outside the gene matches: 10. Germline assignment: CDR1 LNHDA and CDR2 SQIVND (reference sequence). The CDR3 loop spans 15 amino acids. The CDR3: CASSPWGTGPAEAFF. The CDR3 DNA sequence: TGTGCCAGTAGTCCTTGGGGGACAGGGCCGGCTGAAGCTTTCTTT.

The chain uses TRBV5-7 and TRBJ2-5, with 8 bases identical to TRBD2. TRBV5-7 is noted as an ORF with a role that remains uncertain. With V trimmed by 10 bases and J by 4 bases, 12 bases remained unmatched. The CDR3 has 14 amino acids. In DNA form, the CDR3 reads TGTGCCCCTAGGGGCGGGGGGCCCCCAGAGACCCAGTACTTC. Amino acid sequence: CAPRGGGPPETQYF.

The CDR3 loop is CASSSIPTRGLHNEQFF. CDR3 nucleotide sequence: TGTGCCAGCAGCTCAATCCCTACGCGGGGGCTCCACAATGAGCAGTTCTTC. This chain connects TRBV7-6 to TRBJ2-1; D may be TRBD2 (7 bases). Trimming took off 4 bases at V and 5 bases at J, with 21 bases between the two ends. This CDR3 contains 17 residues. Germline CDR1 reads SGHVS; CDR2 reads FNYEAQ.

This clone was picked up a small number of times. This sequence joins TRBV5-6 and TRBJ1-2, with D unclear. The CDR3 sequence is 12 residues long. V was cut by 4 bases and J by 5 bases, with 9 bases left in between. Germline lookup yields CDR1 SGHDT and CDR2 YYEEEE. DNA of the CDR3: TGTGCCAGCAGCGCTGGACTTTATGGCTACACCTTC. It encodes CASSAGLYGYTF.

The chain links TRBV6-4 to TRBJ1-6; 9 nucleotides match TRBD1. The CDR3 extends over 15 amino acids. CDR1 and CDR2 (germline): MRHNA, SNTAGT. V shed 6 bases, J shed 7 bases, and the junction held 7 bases outside the gene matches. For the CDR3, the DNA is TGTGCCAGCAGCGCTAGACAGGGGGGGAATTCACCCCTCCACTTT. Encoded protein: CASSARQGGNSPLHF.

This clone was seen more than once but under ten times. The genes are TRBV6-5 and TRBJ2-7, with D possibly TRBD1 on 6 matching bases. V shed 6 bases and J shed 1 base, with 13 bases lying between them. CDR3 length: 14 residues. Looked up from germline, CDR1 is MNHEY and CDR2 is SVGAGI. CDR3 coding DNA: TGTGCCAGCAGGAAGACAGGCGATTCCTACGAGCAGTACTTC. Protein product: CASRKTGDSYEQYF.

The chain joins TRBV30 to TRBJ2-1; D gene unclear. The germline V gene encodes CDR1 GTSNPN and CDR2 SVGIG (reference sequence). V gave up 2 bases and J gave up 5 bases, with 7 bases separating them. The CDR3 runs 12 residues. DNA for the CDR3: TGTGCCTGGAGTATCCGGGACAATGAGCAGTTCTTC. Translated, it gives CAWSIRDNEQFF.